These 15 T cell receptor beta chains share one sample of origin, sequenced in a study of T cell responses to AZD1222 COVID-19 vaccine. Generated by immunoSEQ multiplex PCR, the TCRdb table keeps only in-frame clones and is missing some. The table records 150,000 or so clones, about nine tenths of them present only once. The sample consisted of peripheral blood, taken after recovery from COVID-19. All receptors derive from an adult who had recovered from COVID-19.

The chain recombines TRBV12-3 or TRBV12-4 with TRBJ1-1; D is possibly TRBD1 (6 bases). Trimming cost V 6 bases and J 4 bases, with 9 bases left between them. The CDR3 is 12 amino acids. The CDR3 spells CASRQGITEAFF. The CDR3 region has the DNA TGTGCCAGCAGGCAGGGGATCACTGAAGCTTTCTTT.

Of note for this clone: The same CDR3 arises from other DNA sequences in this sample as well. J is TRBJ1-4 and V is TRBV19; a possible D gene is TRBD1 (6 bases). The CDR3 runs to 14 residues. V gave up 6 bases and J gave up 1 base, with 9 bases separating them. In germline, CDR1 is LNHDA, CDR2 SQIVND (reference sequence). The CDR3 nucleotides read TGTGCCAGTAGCCTACAGGGAACTAATGAAAAACTGTTTTTT. The encoded protein is CASSLQGTNEKLFF.

This rearrangement joins TRBV2 to TRBJ2-3; no reliable D call. CDR1 SNHLY and CDR2 FYNNEI come from the germline V gene. The CDR3 has 14 amino acids. The V gene lost 3 bases and the J gene lost 10 bases, with 17 bases spanning the gap. The CDR3 loop reads CASSETGGSRSQYF. The CDR3 region has the DNA TGTGCCAGCAGTGAGACGGGTGGAAGTCGGTCGCAGTATTTT.

This clone has just one count. V gene TRBV2 combines with J gene TRBJ2-1, with TRBD1 matching over 7 bases. The CDR3 extends over 12 amino acids. The trim removed 7 bases at V and 7 bases at J, leaving 4 bases unmatched. Germline CDR1 reads SNHLY; CDR2 reads FYNNEI. CDR3 sequence reads: CASTPQGNEQFF. CDR3 in DNA: TGTGCCAGCACCCCACAGGGGAATGAGCAGTTCTTC.

The rearrangement links TRBV3-1 (or the pseudogene TRBV3-2) to TRBJ1-1; no clear D. Trimming removed 1 base from V and 1 base from J, with 4 bases in between. The CDR3 length is 13 residues. CDR1 and CDR2 (germline): LGHDT, YNNKEL (reference sequence). The CDR3 coding sequence is TGTGCCAGCAGCCAAGTGGGGAACACTGAAGCTTTCTTT. Translation: CASSQVGNTEAFF.

This clone has just a few counts. Written as DNA, the CDR3 is TGTGCCAGTAGTATACCGACTACACAGGGGGCGTCAGGCTACACCTTC. Translating gives CASSIPTTQGASGYTF. The chain joins TRBV19 to TRBJ1-2; 9 positions agree with TRBD1. This CDR3 has 16 residues. The germline V gene encodes CDR1 LNHDA and CDR2 SQIVND (reference sequence). Losses at the gene ends were 2 bases for V and 8 bases for J; bases not matched to a gene: 12. Based on the CDR3 plus reference TRBV19 and TRBJ1-2, the full variable domain is DGGITQSPKYLFRKEGQNVTLSCEQNLNHDAMYWYRQDPGQGLRLIYYSQIVNDFQKGDIAEGYSVSREKKESFPLTVTSAQKNPTAFYLCASSIPTTQGASGYTFGSGTRLTVV.

This clone was observed a handful of times. V and J are TRBV2 and TRBJ1-2; TRBD1 matches 7 bases. V shed 3 bases and J 3 bases; nucleotides not matched to a gene: 1. Germline V gives CDR1 SNHLY, CDR2 FYNNEI. This CDR3 is built from 13 residues. Here the CDR3 DNA reads TGTGCCAGCAGTGACAGGGGGTACTATGGCTACACCTTC. This encodes CASSDRGYYGYTF.

The chain employs TRBV13 and TRBJ2-7, with TRBD2 matching over 10 bases. CDR3 length: 14 residues. The germline gives CDR1 PRHDT, CDR2 FYEKMQ (reference sequence). The junction had 1 base not matched to a gene; V was cut back by 3 bases and J by 2 bases. The CDR3 sequence: CASSLGLATYEQYF. In DNA, the CDR3 is TGTGCCAGCAGCTTGGGACTAGCGACCTACGAGCAGTACTTC.

This rearrangement joins TRBV19 to TRBJ2-7; TRBD1 is a possible D gene (7 bases). The CDR3 sequence is 16 residues long. Trimming removed 3 bases at V and 4 bases at J, with 19 bases between. CDR1 is LNHDA, CDR2 SQIVND, per germline (reference sequence). The CDR3 DNA reads TGTGCCAGTAGTATTTTGGGGGCAGGGGGGAGATACGAGCAGTACTTC. Protein: CASSILGAGGRYEQYF.

In the case of this clone: Within the sample, other DNA sequences also encode this same CDR3. The chain links TRBV7-3 to TRBJ2-5; D possibly corresponds to TRBD1 (5 bases). The V gene lost 2 bases and the J gene lost 1 base, with 5 bases spanning the gap. The CDR3 covers 13 residues. CDR1 and CDR2 (germline): SGHTA, FQGTGA. DNA of the CDR3: TGTGCCAGCAGCTTAGACAGCCAAGAGACCCAGTACTTC. It yields the protein CASSLDSQETQYF. The complete variable domain, with remaining parts taken from reference TRBV7-3 and TRBJ2-5, reads GAGVSQTPSNKVTEKGKYVELRCDPISGHTALYWYRQSLGQGPEFLIYFQGTGAADDSGLPNDRFFAVRPEGSVSTLKIQRTERGDSAVYLCASSLDSQETQYFGPGTRLLVL.

This clone was counted a single time. V gene TRBV25-1 combines with J gene TRBJ1-2; D perhaps matches TRBD1 (5 bases). Trimming pared 3 bases from V and 8 bases from J, leaving 16 bases between. CDR1 MGHDK and CDR2 SYGVNS come from the germline V gene. This CDR3 is built from 14 residues. CDR3 region: CASSDPTGAQGYTF. For the CDR3, the DNA is TGTGCCAGCAGTGACCCCACTGGGGCTCAGGGCTACACCTTC.

The chain recombines TRBV19 with TRBJ2-7; D tentatively fits TRBD1 or TRBD2 (5 bases each). This CDR3 is 15 amino acids long. V was clipped by 5 bases and J by 2 bases, with 16 bases between them. The V gene's germline CDR1 is LNHDA and CDR2 SQIVND (reference sequence). The CDR3 sequence: CASSLGTGSAYEQYF. As DNA, the CDR3 is TGTGCCAGTAGTCTGGGGACGGGCAGCGCCTACGAGCAGTACTTC. Full variable domain (outside the CDR3, taken from reference TRBV19 and TRBJ2-7): DGGITQSPKYLFRKEGQNVTLSCEQNLNHDAMYWYRQDPGQGLRLIYYSQIVNDFQKGDIAEGYSVSREKKESFPLTVTSAQKNPTAFYLCASSLGTGSAYEQYFGPGTRLTVT.

The V and J genes are TRBV27 and TRBJ2-3; 7 bases align to TRBD1. The V gene end was trimmed by 6 bases and the J gene end by 5 bases; junction bases not matched to a gene: 8. The length of the CDR3 is 14 residues. The germline gives CDR1 MNHEY, CDR2 SMNVEV (reference sequence). Here the CDR3 DNA reads TGTGCCAGCAGCCAACAGGGGTTAGGAGATACGCAGTATTTT. It translates to CASSQQGLGDTQYF.

Here the CDR3 reads CASSSLVGSSYEQYF. Written as DNA, the CDR3 is TGCGCCAGCAGCTCCCTGGTCGGGAGCTCCTACGAGCAGTACTTC. The rearrangement uses TRBV5-1 and TRBJ2-7; a weak D match, TRBD2 (6 bases). V dropped 3 bases and J dropped 0 bases, with 13 bases sitting between them. The CDR3 is 15 residues long. Germline V CDR1 and CDR2: SGHRS, YFSETQ.

This chain links TRBV5-1 with TRBJ2-2; D might be TRBD1 (6 bases). V was pared by 0 bases and J by 7 bases, with 10 bases between. Germline assignment: CDR1 SGHRS and CDR2 YFSETQ. The CDR3 covers 14 residues. The CDR3, as DNA: TGCGCCAGCAGCTTGGAGGGGGTAGACGGGGAGCTGTTTTTT. Its protein is CASSLEGVDGELFF.